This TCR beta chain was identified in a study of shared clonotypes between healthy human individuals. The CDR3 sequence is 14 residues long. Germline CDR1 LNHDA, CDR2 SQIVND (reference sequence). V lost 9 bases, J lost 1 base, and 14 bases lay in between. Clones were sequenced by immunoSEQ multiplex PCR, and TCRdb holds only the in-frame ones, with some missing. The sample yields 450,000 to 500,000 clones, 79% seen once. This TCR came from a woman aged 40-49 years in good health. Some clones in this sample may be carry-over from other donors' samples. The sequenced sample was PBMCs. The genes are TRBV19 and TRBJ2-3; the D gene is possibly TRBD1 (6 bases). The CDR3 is CASQKRTGTDTQYF. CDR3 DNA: TGTGCCAGCCAAAAAAGGACAGGCACAGATACGCAGTATTTT.